A selection of T cell receptor beta chains follows, all from one sample in a study of blood T cells in healthy people across ages. TCRdb passed the 5' RACE reads through MiXCR, listing each CDR3 protein once. In the table there are more than 800,000 distinct CDR3 sequences, 29% of which are singletons. What was sequenced was blood. The source of these receptors is a woman older than 75 in good health. Both conserved end residues are part of each CDR3.

TRBV4-2,TRBJ2-1,CASSQELMGAGGLPLEQFF
TRBV6-2/TRBV6-3,TRBJ2-3,CASSRAGLAVQNTQYF
TRBV5-5,TRBJ2-5,CASSDGTGAQETQYF
TRBV7-2,TRBJ2-7,CASSLIGFSYEQYF
TRBV7-2,TRBJ1-2,CASSMTGAAGYTF
TRBV6-1,TRBJ2-3,CASSETRSSTDTQYF
TRBV10-3,TRBJ1-1,CAIIPGWAEAFF
TRBV12-3/TRBV12-4,TRBJ2-3,CASSLVAGGRVDTQYF
TRBV11-2,TRBJ2-5,CASSRSGTQYF
TRBV5-1,TRBJ2-5,CASSLEGHSSETQYF
TRBV7-2,TRBJ2-5,CASSLALAFRETQYF
TRBV28,TRBJ1-4,CASSTGTPPISEKLFF
TRBV28,TRBJ1-2,CASSVFGTGNYGYTF
TRBV7-6,TRBJ2-4,CASSSRNPGLAGGPVEQYF
TRBV5-5,TRBJ1-1,CASSSTQGAGTEAFF
TRBV3-1,TRBJ1-1,CASSQQAGRTEAFF
TRBV6-1,TRBJ2-2,CASSSQGANANTGELFF
TRBV28,TRBJ1-4,CASSPEGQGEKLFF
TRBV18,TRBJ1-5,CASSGGTARNQPQHF
TRBV11-1,TRBJ1-5,CASRSNTGVGLSNQPQHF
TRBV28,TRBJ1-4,CASSPVNPGKRFF
TRBV7-2,TRBJ2-1,CASSLAGLAINEQFF
TRBV20-1,NA,CSAGHVGANEQYF
TRBV20-1,TRBJ2-7,CSARPGATTYEQYF
TRBV29-1,TRBJ1-2,CSVDYRGYYGYTF
TRBV2,TRBJ1-2,CASSQLTENYGYTF
TRBV28,TRBJ2-1,CASSPGGQSSYDERFF
TRBV3-1,TRBJ2-7,CASSPTVASYEQYF
TRBV12-3/TRBV12-4,TRBJ2-3,CASRRPGTDTEYF
TRBV6-5,TRBJ2-1,CASMGAVTGANNEQFF
TRBV4-3,TRBJ1-4,CASSQGGSEKLFF
TRBV6-1,TRBJ2-4,CASSVGGGAKNIQYF
TRBV7-2,TRBJ2-5,CASSLEGTGSRETQYF
TRBV10-3,TRBJ1-5,CAISDRDVQPQHF
TRBV27,TRBJ2-7,CAGRFARWGEQYF
TRBV5-1,TRBJ1-2,CASSLERGLGGYSYTF
TRBV2,TRBJ1-2,CASSYREFIYYGYTF
TRBV20-1,TRBJ1-2,CSARDSAGLGGYTF
TRBV12-3/TRBV12-4,TRBJ2-3,CASSFGGVWTDTQYF
TRBV7-2,TRBJ1-2,CASSLTAGDGYTF
TRBV20-1,NA,CSARGLRLGAHEQYF
TRBV6-2/TRBV6-3,TRBJ1-1,CASSYSAGRADTEAFF